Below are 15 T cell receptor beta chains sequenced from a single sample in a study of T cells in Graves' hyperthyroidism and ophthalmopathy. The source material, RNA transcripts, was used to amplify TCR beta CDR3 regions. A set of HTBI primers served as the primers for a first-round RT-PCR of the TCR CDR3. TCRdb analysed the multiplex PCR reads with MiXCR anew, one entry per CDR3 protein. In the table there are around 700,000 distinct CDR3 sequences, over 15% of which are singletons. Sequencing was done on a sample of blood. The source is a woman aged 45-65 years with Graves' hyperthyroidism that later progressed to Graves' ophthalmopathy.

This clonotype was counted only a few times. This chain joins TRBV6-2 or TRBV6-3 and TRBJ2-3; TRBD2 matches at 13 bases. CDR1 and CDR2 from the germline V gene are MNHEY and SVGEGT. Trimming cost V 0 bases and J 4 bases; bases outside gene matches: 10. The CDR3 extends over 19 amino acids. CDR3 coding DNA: TGTGCCAGCAGTTACTCCCCAGGACTAGCGGGAGTTCATGCAGATACGCAGTATTTT. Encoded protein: CASSYSPGLAGVHADTQYF.

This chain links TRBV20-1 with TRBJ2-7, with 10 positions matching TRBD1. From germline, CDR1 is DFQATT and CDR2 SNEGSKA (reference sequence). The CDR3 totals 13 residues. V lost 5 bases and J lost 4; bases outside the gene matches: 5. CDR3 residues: CSAGDRGSYEQYF. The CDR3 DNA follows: TGCAGTGCTGGGGACAGGGGATCGTACGAGCAGTACTTC.

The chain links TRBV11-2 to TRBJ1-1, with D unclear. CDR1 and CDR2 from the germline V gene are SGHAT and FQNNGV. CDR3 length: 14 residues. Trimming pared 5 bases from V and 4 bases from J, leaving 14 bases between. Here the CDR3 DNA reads TGTGCCAGCAGCCAGGCGTGGCGGGGCACTGAAGCTTTCTTT. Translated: CASSQAWRGTEAFF.

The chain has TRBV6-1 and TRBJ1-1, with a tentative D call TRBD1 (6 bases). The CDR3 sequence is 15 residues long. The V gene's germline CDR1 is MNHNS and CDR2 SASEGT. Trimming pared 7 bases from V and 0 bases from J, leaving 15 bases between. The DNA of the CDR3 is TGTGCCAGCAAAGGGGGGCTGATCATGAACACTGAAGCTTTCTTT. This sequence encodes CASKGGLIMNTEAFF.

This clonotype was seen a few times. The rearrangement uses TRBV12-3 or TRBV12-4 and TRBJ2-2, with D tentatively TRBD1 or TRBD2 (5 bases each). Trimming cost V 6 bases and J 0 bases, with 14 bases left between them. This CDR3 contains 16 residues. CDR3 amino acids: CASSPEWGPNTGELFF. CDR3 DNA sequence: TGTGCCAGCAGCCCTGAGTGGGGACCGAACACCGGGGAGCTGTTTTTT.

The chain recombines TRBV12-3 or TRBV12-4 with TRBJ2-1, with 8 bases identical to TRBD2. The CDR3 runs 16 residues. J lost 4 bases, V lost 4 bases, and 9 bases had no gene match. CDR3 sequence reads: CASSSHGAGGYNEQFF. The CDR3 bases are TGTGCCAGCAGTTCTCACGGGGCGGGGGGATACAATGAGCAGTTCTTC.

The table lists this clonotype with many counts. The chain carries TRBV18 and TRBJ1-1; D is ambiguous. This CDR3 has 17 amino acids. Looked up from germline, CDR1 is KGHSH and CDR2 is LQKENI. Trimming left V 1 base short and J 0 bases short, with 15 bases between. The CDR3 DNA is TGTGCCAGCTCACCACGAGTCGGATCCAGGATGAACACTGAAGCTTTCTTT. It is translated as CASSPRVGSRMNTEAFF.

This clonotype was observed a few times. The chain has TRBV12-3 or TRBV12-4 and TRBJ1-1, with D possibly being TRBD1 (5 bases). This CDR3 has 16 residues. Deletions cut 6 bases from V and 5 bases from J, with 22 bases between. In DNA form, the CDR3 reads TGTGCCAGCAGCCCGGGGAGGGGCCCTCGCGGGACTGAAGCTTTCTTT. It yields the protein CASSPGRGPRGTEAFF.

CDR3 coding DNA: TGTGCCAGCAGTACAGGGAACTCTGGAAACACCATATATTTT. Its translation: CASSTGNSGNTIYF. The chain combines TRBV7-9 with TRBJ1-3; maybe TRBD1 (6 bases). The CDR3 runs 14 residues. Germline CDR1 and CDR2: SEHNR and FQNEAQ (reference sequence). V shed 6 bases and J shed 0 bases, with 9 bases lying between them.

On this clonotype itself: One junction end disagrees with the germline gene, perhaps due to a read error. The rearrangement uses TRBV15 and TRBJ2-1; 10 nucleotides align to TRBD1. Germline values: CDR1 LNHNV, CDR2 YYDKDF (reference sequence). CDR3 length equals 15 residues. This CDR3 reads CATSREGQGTYERFF. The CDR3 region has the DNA TGTGCCACCAGCAGAGAGGGACAGGGGACATATGAGCGGTTCTTC.

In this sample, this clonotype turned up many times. CDR3 sequence reads: CASSQDSQDYTEAFF. The DNA for the CDR3 is TGCGCCAGCAGCCAAGATAGCCAGGATTACACTGAAGCTTTCTTT. This sequence joins TRBV4-1 and TRBJ1-1; D is undetermined. The germline gives CDR1 MGHRA, CDR2 YSYEKL. Deletions cut 0 bases from V and 3 bases from J, with 11 bases between. The CDR3 length is 15 residues.

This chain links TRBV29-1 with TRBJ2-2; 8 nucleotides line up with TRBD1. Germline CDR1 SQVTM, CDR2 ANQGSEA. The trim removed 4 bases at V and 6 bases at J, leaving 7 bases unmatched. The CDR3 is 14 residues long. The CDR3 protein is CSVGWTGSSGELFF. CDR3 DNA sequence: TGCAGCGTTGGTTGGACAGGGTCGTCCGGGGAGCTGTTTTTT.

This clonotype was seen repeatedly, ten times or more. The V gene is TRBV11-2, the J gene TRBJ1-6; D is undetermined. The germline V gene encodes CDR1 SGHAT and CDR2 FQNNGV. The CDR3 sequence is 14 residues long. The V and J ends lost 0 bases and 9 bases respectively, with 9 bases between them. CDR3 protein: CASSLEGTGSPLHF. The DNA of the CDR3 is TGTGCCAGCAGCTTAGAGGGCACGGGTTCACCCCTCCACTTT. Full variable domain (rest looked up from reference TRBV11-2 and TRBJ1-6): EAGVAQSPRYKIIEKRQSVAFWCNPISGHATLYWYQQILGQGPKLLIQFQNNGVVDDSQLPKDRFSAERLKGVDSTLKIQPAKLEDSAVYLCASSLEGTGSPLHFGNGTRLTVT.

The CDR3 loop reads CSVAMGSRAGTEAFF. The CDR3 bases are TGCAGCGTTGCAATGGGGAGCAGGGCAGGCACTGAAGCTTTCTTT. The rearrangement links TRBV29-1 to TRBJ1-1, with D maybe TRBD1 (5 bases). CDR3 length equals 15 residues. Germline values: CDR1 SQVTM, CDR2 ANQGSEA. The V end was cut by 4 bases, the J end by 4 bases, with 19 bases between.

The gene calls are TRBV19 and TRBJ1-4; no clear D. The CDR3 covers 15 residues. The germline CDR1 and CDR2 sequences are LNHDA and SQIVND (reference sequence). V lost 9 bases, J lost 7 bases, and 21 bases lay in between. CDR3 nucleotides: TGTGCCAGCAGCCTCGGGCGCCTGGCGGGTGAAAAACTGTTTTTT. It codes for CASSLGRLAGEKLFF.